This T cell receptor beta chain was retrieved from a study of T cell responses to AZD1222 COVID-19 vaccine. V lost 7 bases, J lost 2 bases, and 12 bases lay in between. The CDR3 length is 13 residues. Germline CDR1 reads SGDLS; CDR2 reads YYNGEE. Repertoires were generated with immunoSEQ multiplex PCR, while TCRdb's copy carries only in-frame clones and drops some. The data contain fewer than 130,000 clones, 85% to 95% of them singletons. This clonotype was obtained from an adult in good health. The chain uses TRBV9 and TRBJ1-1, with D possibly TRBD1 on 5 matching bases. Sequences were derived from peripheral blood, sampled on day 0 of AZD1222 vaccination. The CDR3 loop is CASSPGGNTEAFF. The CDR3 DNA is TGTGCCAGCTCGCCGGGGGGTAACACTGAAGCTTTCTTT.